This T cell receptor (beta chain) derives from a study of cytomegalovirus exposure and HLA in healthy donors. CDR3 length: 15 amino acids. Germline assignment: CDR1 MNHNS and CDR2 SASEGT. Trimming took off 7 bases at V and 4 bases at J, with 19 bases between the two ends. PCR employed 60 Vbeta and 13 Jbeta primers. The protocol was immunoSEQ multiplex PCR, while the TCRdb copy is restricted to in-frame clones and leaves out a portion. In the table there are about 160,000 clones, 70% to 90% of which are singletons. Findings and caveats of the study: Later examination showed HLA-associated TCR beta chains had greater clonal expansion than equally common others.

Concerning this clone itself: Its antigen is not identified.

The V gene is TRBV6-1, the J gene TRBJ1-1; possible D gene TRBD1, 6 bases. This sequence was found in a young woman in good health and CMV-seronegative. The material sequenced was PBMCs. The CDR3 nucleotides are TGTGCCAGCAAGATGGCAGGGGTAGGACTCACTGAAGCTTTCTTT. This sequence encodes CASKMAGVGLTEAFF.